Given below is one T cell receptor (beta chain) in context. This specimen belongs to a study of blood T cell repertoires in COVID-19. Study information: Italy, Spain and the United States were the sources of the convalescent and acute COVID-19 samples. The analysed material was cDNA or gDNA that came from T cells, B-cell-depleted T cells, or PBMCs.

Germline V CDR1 and CDR2: WNHNN, SYGVQD (reference sequence). This CDR3 region has 13 residues. J gave up 4 bases and V 5 bases, and 4 bases lay outside the gene matches. In the authors' workflow: The assay estimated nucleated cells by amplifying reference gene primers. The protocol was immunoSEQ multiplex PCR, while the TCRdb copy is restricted to in-frame clones and leaves out a portion. V, J and clone size are taken as reported in that table, and D and trimming were inferred from the DNA itself. The profile shows nearly 90,000 clones, 88% of them singletons. This sequence was found in a man aged 60-69 years with acute or convalescent COVID-19. The J gene is TRBJ2-7, the V gene TRBV10-1, with 8 bases aligning to TRBD1. The material sequenced was peripheral blood. As DNA, the CDR3 is TGCGCCAGCAGTAGAGGGACAGGATACGAGCAGTACTTC. Amino acid sequence: CASSRGTGYEQYF.